These 18 T cell receptor beta chains came from one sample sequenced in a study of blood T cell repertoires in COVID-19 (dated by TCRdb to about 2020). Library creation used the immunoSEQ multiplex PCR assay. TCRdb took over this immuneACCESS table, retaining in-frame rearrangements with V and J assigned. Such tables are incomplete; in checked studies, under half of the missing clones stem from an unresolved V gene, and the remainder is unexplained. This sample lists about 130,000 clones; 75% to 90% were detected once. The ten largest make up about 17% of the sample. Sequencing input: peripheral blood. Source of these receptors: a woman between 50 and 59 years old who had recovered from COVID-19.

The chain carries TRBV20-1 and TRBJ2-5; D gene unclear. Germline V lookup: CDR1 DFQATT, CDR2 SNEGSKA (reference sequence). The V and J ends lost 7 bases and 5 bases respectively, with 11 bases between them. The CDR3 has 11 residues. The DNA of the CDR3 is TGCAGTGTGCGTGTTAGCGAGACCCAGTACTTC. Translating gives CSVRVSETQYF.

This clone was recorded once. CDR3 loop: CAIGTGVGGYTF. The CDR3 DNA follows: TGTGCCATCGGGACAGGGGTCGGGGGCTACACCTTC. The chain recombines TRBV10-3 with TRBJ1-2, with 10 bases aligning to TRBD1. V shed 8 bases, J shed 8 bases, and the junction held 5 bases outside the gene matches. Germline values: CDR1 ENHRY, CDR2 SYGVKD. The CDR3 runs to 12 residues.

The V gene is TRBV5-1, the J gene TRBJ2-5; weak D call: TRBD2 (6 bases). Per germline, CDR1 SGHRS and CDR2 YFSETQ. The CDR3 is made up of 15 amino acids. V was cut by 2 bases and J by 7 bases, with 18 bases left in between. In DNA, the CDR3 is TGCGCCAGCAGCTTTCCGGCCTCGGCGGGGTCGACCCAGTACTTC. This encodes CASSFPASAGSTQYF.

The chain combines TRBV3-1 (or the pseudogene TRBV3-2) with TRBJ2-7; TRBD1 matches 7 bases. CDR3 length: 14 residues. After removal of 3 bases from V and 5 bases from J, the junction contained 7 bases not matched to a gene. Germline V gene data show CDR1 as LGHDT and CDR2 as YNNKEL (reference sequence). The CDR3 is CASSHLGTEDEQYF. DNA of the CDR3: TGTGCCAGCAGCCACTTAGGGACAGAAGACGAGCAGTACTTC.

This chain uses TRBV5-6 with TRBJ2-1; a weak D match, TRBD1 (5 bases). The CDR3 runs to 16 residues. Trimming stripped 3 bases from V and 0 bases from J, with 13 bases between. Germline loops: CDR1 SGHDT, CDR2 YYEEEE. CDR3 in DNA: TGTGCCAGCAGCTCCCTTCAGGGCGCCTCCTACAATGAGCAGTTCTTC. Its protein product is CASSSLQGASYNEQFF.

The rearrangement uses TRBV24-1 and TRBJ2-7; D is perhaps TRBD1 (6 bases). V was cut by 4 bases and J by 3 bases, with 15 bases left in between. The germline V gene has CDR1 KGHDR and CDR2 SFDVKD. This CDR3 spans 15 amino acids. This CDR3 reads CATSEVEGDLYEQYF. The CDR3 DNA is TGTGCCACCAGTGAAGTAGAGGGGGACCTCTACGAGCAGTACTTC.

This clone was seen only once. The CDR3 DNA sequence: TGCGCCAGCAGCCATCCCTCAGGATTAAGCTCCTACGAGCAGTACTTC. This gives the protein CASSHPSGLSSYEQYF. The V call is TRBV4-1, the J call TRBJ2-7; no reliable D call. V shed 3 bases and J shed 0 bases, with 15 bases lying between them. Germline V gene sequence: CDR1 MGHRA, CDR2 YSYEKL. CDR3 size: 16 residues.

In this sample, this clone turned up many times. The rearrangement links TRBV27 to TRBJ2-2; D might be TRBD1 (6 bases). Trimming took off 5 bases at V and 1 base at J, with 11 bases between the two ends. CDR3 length: 15 amino acids. Germline V gene data show CDR1 as MNHEY and CDR2 as SMNVEV (reference sequence). The CDR3: CASSITGLNTGELFF. The CDR3 region has the DNA TGTGCCAGCAGTATAACAGGGCTGAACACCGGGGAGCTGTTTTTT.

The V gene is TRBV11-3, the J gene TRBJ1-2; 9 bases map to TRBD1. The CDR3 totals 15 residues. Germline V lookup: CDR1 SGHNT, CDR2 YENEEA. V lost 5 bases, J lost 4 bases, and 8 bases stayed unmatched. The CDR3 loop reads CASSLQGARGYGYTF. CDR3 DNA: TGTGCCAGCAGCCTACAGGGGGCGCGCGGCTATGGCTACACCTTC.

CDR3 region: CASSKRSAGASDTQYF. The CDR3 region has the DNA TGTGCCAGTAGTAAACGGTCTGCGGGAGCGTCTGATACGCAGTATTTT. The gene calls are TRBV19 and TRBJ2-3; 7 bases agree with TRBD2. Trimming removed 4 bases from V and 6 bases from J; junction bases left unmatched: 13. The CDR3 loop spans 16 amino acids. Germline loops: CDR1 LNHDA, CDR2 SQIVND (reference sequence).

V and J are TRBV7-2 and TRBJ2-6; D uncertain. This CDR3 is built from 16 residues. V was shortened by 7 bases and J by 0 bases, with 13 bases between the two germline ends. Germline CDR1 SGHTA, CDR2 FQGNSA. The chain's CDR3 is CASIRSAGSGANVLTF. The CDR3 DNA reads TGTGCCAGCATCCGCTCCGCCGGCTCTGGGGCCAACGTCCTGACTTTC.

The chain is built from TRBV11-2 and TRBJ2-7; 11 bases line up with TRBD2. The ends lost 2 bases at V and 4 bases at J; junction bases unmatched: 1. Germline V gene lookup returns CDR1 SGHAT and CDR2 FQNNGV. CDR3 length: 14 residues. The CDR3 DNA reads as TGTGCCAGCAGCTTAACTAGCGGGAGATACGAGCAGTACTTC. Protein sequence: CASSLTSGRYEQYF.

The chain couples TRBV7-8 to TRBJ1-1, with TRBD1 as a possible D gene (5 bases). Trimming removed 5 bases from V and 1 base from J, with 8 bases in between. Germline lookup yields CDR1 SGHVS and CDR2 FQNEAQ. The CDR3 length is 13 residues. The CDR3 region is CASSRQGNTEAFF. The CDR3 nucleotides read TGTGCCAGCAGCCGGCAGGGGAACACTGAAGCTTTCTTT.

The genes are TRBV28 and TRBJ1-6; D not resolved. V lost 4 bases, J lost 6 bases, and 10 bases lay in between. Germline loops: CDR1 MDHEN, CDR2 SYDVKM. The CDR3 has 14 residues. The CDR3 spells CASSSKASNSPLHF. The CDR3 bases are TGTGCCAGCAGTTCAAAAGCAAGTAATTCACCCCTCCACTTT.

A single count supports this clone. The chain employs TRBV30 and TRBJ2-1; 7 bases fit TRBD2. CDR3 length: 12 residues. Unmatched junction bases numbered 6, after V lost 6 bases and J lost 7 bases. CDR1 and CDR2 from the germline V gene are GTSNPN and SVGIG (reference sequence). The CDR3 DNA follows: TGTGCCTGCGGCGGGAGAGAAAATGAGCAGTTCTTC. It translates to CACGGRENEQFF.

V gene TRBV5-4 combines with J gene TRBJ2-5; 7 bases line up with TRBD2. Per germline, CDR1 SGHNT and CDR2 YYREEE (reference sequence). The CDR3 loop spans 14 amino acids. With V trimmed by 2 bases and J by 3 bases, 4 bases remained unmatched. Written as DNA, the CDR3 is TGTGCCAGCAGCTTCTCTAGCGGTAAAGAGACCCAGTACTTC. This sequence encodes CASSFSSGKETQYF.

This clone was counted a few times. The chain couples TRBV5-1 to TRBJ2-3, with 8 positions matching TRBD2. The germline V gene encodes CDR1 SGHRS and CDR2 YFSETQ. Trimming took 4 bases from V and 0 from J; bases not matched to a gene: 10. The CDR3 has 17 amino acids. The CDR3 sequence is CASSPVVAGLSTDTQYF. CDR3 nucleotide sequence: TGCGCCAGCAGCCCTGTGGTAGCGGGGCTTAGCACAGATACGCAGTATTTT.

The chain recombines TRBV4-1 with TRBJ1-1; 9 positions match TRBD1. Germline trimming cut 3 bases from V and 0 bases from J; bases unmatched to any gene: 11. Germline values: CDR1 MGHRA, CDR2 YSYEKL. The CDR3 length is 18 residues. The DNA for the CDR3 is TGCGCCAGCAGCCAGGGGACAGGGCTGAGGTGGATGAACACTGAAGCTTTCTTT. Encoded protein: CASSQGTGLRWMNTEAFF.